This paragraph reports one T cell receptor (beta chain). Repertoires were generated with immunoSEQ multiplex PCR, while TCRdb's copy carries only in-frame clones and drops some. Found here are more than 30,000 clones, around 90% of them singletons; the top ten hold about 0.4%. These data are taken from a study of T cell changes during pregnancy in multiple sclerosis. V was trimmed by 5 bases and J by 5 bases, leaving 18 bases between them. The CDR3 extends over 15 amino acids. CDR1 and CDR2 from the germline V gene are SNHLY and FYNNEI. J is TRBJ2-5 and V is TRBV2; TRBD2 is a possible D gene (7 bases). The specimen was CD4+ T cells from peripheral blood mononuclear cells, collected in the third trimester of pregnancy. The receptor was derived from a female donor in good health, enrolled as a control in a pregnancy study. CDR3 in DNA: TGTGCCAGCAGTTTTCGTCGGGGAGGGGGGGAGACCCAGTACTTC. Protein product: CASSFRRGGGETQYF.